This T cell receptor beta chain was recorded in a study of CD8+ T cells in alopecia areata. Study context: The study gave treated patients oral tofacitinib at 5 to 10 mg twice daily. By percentage of affected scalp area, the severity of treated patients was scored.

With regard to this clone: Its antigen is unidentified.

TCR sequencing used cDNA made by reverse transcription of extracted RNA. Method: immunoSEQ multiplex PCR; TCRdb's copy keeps in-frame clones and lacks some. The sample holds 200,000 to 250,000 clones, over 60% seen once. Study conclusions and caveats: Numerous clones, expanded in lesions, remained in scalp and blood during tofacitinib.

Germline V gene lookup returns CDR1 PRHDT and CDR2 FYEKMQ (reference sequence). This CDR3 has 13 residues. Trimming shortened V by 8 bases and J by 9 bases, and 20 bases separated the two germline ends. Treatment specified: oral pan-JAK inhibitor, 5-10 mg twice daily. Both CD4+ and CD8+ T cells were separated by sorting PBMCs. The rearrangement links TRBV13 to TRBJ2-7, with D uncertain. The material was CD4+ T cells sorted from blood, obtained at week 4, from a patient treated with tofacitinib. The sequence was obtained from a human donor with alopecia areata. In DNA, the CDR3 is TGTGCCAGCGCCAGGAGTCCAGGCCCTTGGCAGTACTTC. Protein: CASARSPGPWQYF.